There are a few counts of the clone carrying this TCR beta chain. No antigen is known for it. The CDR3 is 17 residues long. CDR1 and CDR2 from the germline V gene are LGHDT and YNNKEL (reference sequence). Trimming left V 1 base short and J 6 bases short, with 22 bases between. The 5'RACE method, run with constant-segment primers, produced TCR alpha and TCR beta cDNA libraries (carrying sample barcodes and UMIs). TCRdb called the 5' RACE reads again in MiXCR, with one record for every CDR3 protein. The table includes over 70,000 distinct CDR3 sequences, more than 10% detected once. These data originate in a study of T-cell memory formation after mild COVID-19. Study-wide findings and caveats: Whether second-wave clones peaking at day 37 were SARS-CoV-2 specific went unconfirmed. That cross-reactive memory joined was suggested by some responding clones appearing in pre-infection memory.

The source is an adult woman who had mild COVID-19 (a few samples of this study predate the infection). Cell type and time point are not known. The rearrangement uses TRBV3-1 and TRBJ2-7; a possible D gene is TRBD1 (6 bases). What was sequenced was PBMCs or a T cell subset sorted from them (not recorded which). The CDR3 DNA reads TGTGCCAGCAGCCAAGTTGCGACAGGCTCCGGGGTGCGCGAGCAGTACTTC. Translation: CASSQVATGSGVREQYF.